This entry concerns a single TCR beta chain. The antigen is unknown. Replicate PCRs from sorted subsets contained roughly 220 ng DNA, which is some 32,000 T cell genomes. Measured with immunoSEQ multiplex PCR; TCRdb has only the in-frame clones, and not every one. Of millions of clones listed, just over 90% are singletons. The sample originates from a study of shared clonotypes between healthy human individuals. The overall study: CD8 memory received one plate per donor, CD8 naive two, CD4 memory three and CD4 naive three. Study outcomes and limitations: Researchers sampled blood only, noting tissue repertoires likely differ.

Germline V gives CDR1 SGHAT, CDR2 FQNNGV. Trimming removed 5 bases at V and 10 bases at J, with 15 bases between. CDR3 size: 14 residues. The TCR comes from a man younger than 35 in good health. Sequencing was carried out using naive CD4+ T cells sorted from blood. Sample subset: CD45RA+ positively selected. V is TRBV11-2 and J is TRBJ1-6, with D maybe TRBD1 (5 bases). The CDR3 sequence: CASSLRDPNSPLHF. CDR3 nucleotides: TGTGCCAGCAGCCTAAGGGACCCAAACTCACCCCTCCACTTT.